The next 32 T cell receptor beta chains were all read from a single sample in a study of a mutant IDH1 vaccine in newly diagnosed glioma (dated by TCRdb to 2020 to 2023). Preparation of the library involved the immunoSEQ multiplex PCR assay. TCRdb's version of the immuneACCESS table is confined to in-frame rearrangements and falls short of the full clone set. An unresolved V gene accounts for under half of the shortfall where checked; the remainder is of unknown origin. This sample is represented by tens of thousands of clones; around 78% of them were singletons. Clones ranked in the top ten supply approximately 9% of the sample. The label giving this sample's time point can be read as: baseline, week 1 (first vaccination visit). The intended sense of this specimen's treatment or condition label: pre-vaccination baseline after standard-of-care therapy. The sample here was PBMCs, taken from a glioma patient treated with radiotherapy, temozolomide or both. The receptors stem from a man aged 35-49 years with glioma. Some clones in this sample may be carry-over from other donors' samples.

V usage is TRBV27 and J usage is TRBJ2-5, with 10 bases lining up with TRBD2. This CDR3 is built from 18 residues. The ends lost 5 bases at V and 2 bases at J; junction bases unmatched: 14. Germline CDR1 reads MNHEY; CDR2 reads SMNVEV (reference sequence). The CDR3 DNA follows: TGTGCCAGCAGTCCACGCCGGCTAGCGGGGGAGGGACAAGAGACCCAGTACTTC. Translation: CASSPRRLAGEGQETQYF.

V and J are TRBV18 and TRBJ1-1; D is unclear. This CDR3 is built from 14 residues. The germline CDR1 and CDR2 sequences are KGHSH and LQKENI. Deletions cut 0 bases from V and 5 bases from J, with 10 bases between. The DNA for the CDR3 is TGTGCCAGCTCACCACCATTCCCGGAAACTGAAGCTTTCTTT. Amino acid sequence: CASSPPFPETEAFF.

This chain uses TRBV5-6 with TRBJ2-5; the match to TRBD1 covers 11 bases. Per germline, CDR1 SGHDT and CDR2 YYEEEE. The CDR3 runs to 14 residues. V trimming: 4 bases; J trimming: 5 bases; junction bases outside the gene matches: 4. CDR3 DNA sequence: TGTGCCAGCAGCAAGGACAGGGGGCGCGAGACCCAGTACTTC. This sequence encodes CASSKDRGRETQYF.

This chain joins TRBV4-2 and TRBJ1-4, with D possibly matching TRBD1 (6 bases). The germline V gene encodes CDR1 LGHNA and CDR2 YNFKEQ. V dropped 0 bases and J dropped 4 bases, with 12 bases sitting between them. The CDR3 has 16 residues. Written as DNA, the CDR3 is TGTGCCAGCAGCCAAGAGTCAGGGGTTGTTAATGAAAAACTGTTTTTT. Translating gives CASSQESGVVNEKLFF.

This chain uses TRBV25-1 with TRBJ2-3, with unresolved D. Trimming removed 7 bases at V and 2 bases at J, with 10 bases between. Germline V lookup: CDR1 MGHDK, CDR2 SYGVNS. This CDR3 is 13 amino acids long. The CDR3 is CASNERYTDTQYF. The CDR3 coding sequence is TGTGCCAGCAACGAACGGTACACAGATACGCAGTATTTT.

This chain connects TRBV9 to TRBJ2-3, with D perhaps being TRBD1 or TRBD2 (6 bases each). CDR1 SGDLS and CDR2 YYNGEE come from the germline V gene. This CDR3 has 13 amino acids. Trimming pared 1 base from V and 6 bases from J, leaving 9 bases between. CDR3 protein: CASSVQGRDTQYF. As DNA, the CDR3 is TGTGCCAGCAGCGTACAGGGGAGGGATACGCAGTATTTT.

DNA of the CDR3: TGCGCCAGCGGGGGGGGTTCGGAGACCCAGTACTTC. Translated, it gives CASGGGSETQYF. The chain has TRBV5-1 and TRBJ2-5; 7 bases map to TRBD2. CDR1 is SGHRS, CDR2 YFSETQ, per germline. CDR3 length equals 12 residues. V lost 7 bases to trimming and J lost 5 bases; unmatched junction nucleotides: 5.

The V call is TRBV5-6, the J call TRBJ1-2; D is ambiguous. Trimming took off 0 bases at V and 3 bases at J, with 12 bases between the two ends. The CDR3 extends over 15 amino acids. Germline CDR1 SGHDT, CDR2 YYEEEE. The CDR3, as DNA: TGTGCCAGCAGCTTGGCGGGCAGAGCCCACTATGGCTACACCTTC. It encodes CASSLAGRAHYGYTF.

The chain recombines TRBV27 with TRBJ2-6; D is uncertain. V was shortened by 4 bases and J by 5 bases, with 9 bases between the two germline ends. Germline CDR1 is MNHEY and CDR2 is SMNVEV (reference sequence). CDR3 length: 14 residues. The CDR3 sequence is CASSSPLRANVLTF. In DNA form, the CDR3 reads TGTGCCAGCAGTTCCCCACTCCGGGCCAACGTCCTGACTTTC.

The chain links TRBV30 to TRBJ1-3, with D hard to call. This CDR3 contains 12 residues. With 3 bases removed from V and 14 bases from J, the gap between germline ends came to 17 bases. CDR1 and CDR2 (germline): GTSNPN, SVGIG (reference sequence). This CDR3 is CAWSPREQTLYF. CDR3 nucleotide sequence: TGTGCCTGGAGCCCCCGCGAGCAAACCCTATATTTT.

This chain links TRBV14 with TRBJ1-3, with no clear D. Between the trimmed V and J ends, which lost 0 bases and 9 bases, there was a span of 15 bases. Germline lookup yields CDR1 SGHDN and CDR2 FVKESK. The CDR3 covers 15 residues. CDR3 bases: TGTGCCAGCAGCCAAGAGAGACCACCGGGGTCCACCATATATTTT. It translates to CASSQERPPGSTIYF.

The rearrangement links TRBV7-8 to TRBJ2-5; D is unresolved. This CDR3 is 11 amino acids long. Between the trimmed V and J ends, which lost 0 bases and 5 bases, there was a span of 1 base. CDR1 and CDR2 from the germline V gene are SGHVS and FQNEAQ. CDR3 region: CASSLAETQYF. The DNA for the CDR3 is TGTGCCAGCAGCTTAGCGGAGACCCAGTACTTC.

In DNA form, the CDR3 reads TGTGCCACCAGGGCAGGGCCTGGAAACACCATATATTTT. It is translated as CATRAGPGNTIYF. The rearrangement joins TRBV15 to TRBJ1-3; a weak D match, TRBD1 (5 bases). Germline V gene lookup returns CDR1 LNHNV and CDR2 YYDKDF (reference sequence). Trimming took off 6 bases at V and 2 bases at J, with 8 bases between the two ends. The CDR3 has 13 amino acids.

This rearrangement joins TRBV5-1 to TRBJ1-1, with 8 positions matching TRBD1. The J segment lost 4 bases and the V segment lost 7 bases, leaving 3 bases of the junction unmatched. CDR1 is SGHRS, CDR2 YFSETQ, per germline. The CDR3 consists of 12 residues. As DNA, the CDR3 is TGCGCCAGCCAAGACAGGGGCACTGAAGCTTTCTTT. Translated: CASQDRGTEAFF.

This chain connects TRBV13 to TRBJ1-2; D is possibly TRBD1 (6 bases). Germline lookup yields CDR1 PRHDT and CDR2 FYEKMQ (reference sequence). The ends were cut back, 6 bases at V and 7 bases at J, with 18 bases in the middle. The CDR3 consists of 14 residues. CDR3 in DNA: TGTGCCAGCAGTTACTCAGGGGCCCTAGTTGGCTACACCTTC. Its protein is CASSYSGALVGYTF.

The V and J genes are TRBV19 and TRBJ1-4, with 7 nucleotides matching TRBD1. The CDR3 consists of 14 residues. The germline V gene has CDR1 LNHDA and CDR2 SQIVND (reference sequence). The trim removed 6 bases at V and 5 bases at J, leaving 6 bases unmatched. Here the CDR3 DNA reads TGTGCCAGTAGAATACAGGGGCCAAATGAAAAACTGTTTTTT. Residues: CASRIQGPNEKLFF.

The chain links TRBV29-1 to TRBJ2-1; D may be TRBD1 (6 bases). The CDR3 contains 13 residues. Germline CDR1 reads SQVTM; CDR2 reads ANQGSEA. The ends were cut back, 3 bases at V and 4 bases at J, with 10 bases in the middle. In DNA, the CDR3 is TGCAGCGTTGACCGGACAGAATACAATGAGCAGTTCTTC. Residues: CSVDRTEYNEQFF.

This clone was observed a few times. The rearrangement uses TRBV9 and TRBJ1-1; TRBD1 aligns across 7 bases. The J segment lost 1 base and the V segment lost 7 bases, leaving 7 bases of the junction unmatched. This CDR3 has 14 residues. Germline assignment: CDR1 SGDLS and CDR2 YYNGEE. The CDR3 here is CASAPGTANTEAFF. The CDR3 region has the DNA TGTGCCAGCGCTCCCGGGACAGCGAACACTGAAGCTTTCTTT.

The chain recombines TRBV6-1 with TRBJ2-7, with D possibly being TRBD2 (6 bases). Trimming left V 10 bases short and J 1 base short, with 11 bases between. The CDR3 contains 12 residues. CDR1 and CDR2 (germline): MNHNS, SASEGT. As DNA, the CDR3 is TGTGCCACGGGACTCACTTCCTACGAGCAGTACTTC. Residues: CATGLTSYEQYF.

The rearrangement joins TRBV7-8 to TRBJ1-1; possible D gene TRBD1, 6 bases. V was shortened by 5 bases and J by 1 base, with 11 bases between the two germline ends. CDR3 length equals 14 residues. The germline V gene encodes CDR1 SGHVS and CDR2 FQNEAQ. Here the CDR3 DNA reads TGTGCCAGCAGCGAATGGACAGAGAACACTGAAGCTTTCTTT. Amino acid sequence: CASSEWTENTEAFF. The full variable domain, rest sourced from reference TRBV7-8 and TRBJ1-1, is GAGVSQSPRYKVAKRGQDVALRCDPISGHVSLFWYQQALGQGPEFLTYFQNEAQLDKSGLPSDRFFAERPEGSVSTLKIQRTQQEDSAVYLCASSEWTENTEAFFGQGTRLTVV.

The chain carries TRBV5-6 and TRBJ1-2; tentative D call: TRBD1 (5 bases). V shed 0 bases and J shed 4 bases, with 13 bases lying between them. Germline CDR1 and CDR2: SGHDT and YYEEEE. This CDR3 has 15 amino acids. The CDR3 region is CASSLVEDSLYGYTF. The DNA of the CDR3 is TGTGCCAGCAGCTTGGTTGAAGACAGTCTCTATGGCTACACCTTC.

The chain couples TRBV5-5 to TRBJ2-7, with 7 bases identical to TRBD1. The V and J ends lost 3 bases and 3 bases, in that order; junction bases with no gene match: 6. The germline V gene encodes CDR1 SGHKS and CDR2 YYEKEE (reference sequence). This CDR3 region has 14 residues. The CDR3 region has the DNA TGTGCCAGCAGCTCACACCCAGGGGGCTACGAGCAGTACTTC. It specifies CASSSHPGGYEQYF.

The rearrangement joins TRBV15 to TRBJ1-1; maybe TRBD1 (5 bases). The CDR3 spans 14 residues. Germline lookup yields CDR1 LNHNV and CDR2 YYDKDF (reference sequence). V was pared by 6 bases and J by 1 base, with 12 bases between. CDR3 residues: CATSRAGKNTEAFF. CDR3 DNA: TGTGCCACCAGTCGGGCAGGGAAGAACACTGAAGCTTTCTTT.

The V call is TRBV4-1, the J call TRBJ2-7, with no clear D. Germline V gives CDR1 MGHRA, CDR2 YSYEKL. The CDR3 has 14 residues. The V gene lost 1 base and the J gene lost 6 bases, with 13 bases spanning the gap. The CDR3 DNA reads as TGCGCCAGCAGCCAAGGTACAATTGTTACCGAGCAGTACTTC. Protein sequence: CASSQGTIVTEQYF.

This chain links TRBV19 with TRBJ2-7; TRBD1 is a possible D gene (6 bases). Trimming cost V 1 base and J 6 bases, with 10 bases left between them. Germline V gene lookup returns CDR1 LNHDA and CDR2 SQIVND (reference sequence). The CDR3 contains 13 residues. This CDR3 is CASSIVFRGEQYF. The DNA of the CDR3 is TGTGCCAGTAGTATAGTATTCAGGGGCGAGCAGTACTTC.

CDR3 sequence: CASTRGGSSGANVLTF. DNA for the CDR3: TGTGCCAGCACGAGGGGGGGGAGCTCTGGGGCCAACGTCCTGACTTTC. The chain is built from TRBV5-4 and TRBJ2-6; TRBD2 might be the D (7 bases). V lost 6 bases and J 0 bases, leaving 13 bases between the germline ends. Germline V gene sequence: CDR1 SGHNT, CDR2 YYREEE (reference sequence). CDR3 size: 16 residues. The whole variable domain, remainder taken from reference TRBV5-4 and TRBJ2-6, is ETGVTQSPTHLIKTRGQQVTLRCSSQSGHNTVSWYQQALGQGPQFIFQYYREEENGRGNFPPRFSGLQFPNYSSELNVNALELDDSALYLCASTRGGSSGANVLTFGAGSRLTVL.

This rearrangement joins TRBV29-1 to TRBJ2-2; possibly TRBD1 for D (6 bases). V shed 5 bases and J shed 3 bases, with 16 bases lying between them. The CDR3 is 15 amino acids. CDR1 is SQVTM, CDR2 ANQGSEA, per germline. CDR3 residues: CSVFLPRGDTGELFF. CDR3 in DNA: TGCAGCGTTTTCCTCCCCAGGGGCGACACCGGGGAGCTGTTTTTT.

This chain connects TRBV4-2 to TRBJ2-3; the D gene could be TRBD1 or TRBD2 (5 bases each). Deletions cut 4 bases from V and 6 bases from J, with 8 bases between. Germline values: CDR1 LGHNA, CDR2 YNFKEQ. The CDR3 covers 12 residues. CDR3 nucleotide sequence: TGTGCCAGCAGCCCTGAGGGGGATACGCAGTATTTT. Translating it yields CASSPEGDTQYF.

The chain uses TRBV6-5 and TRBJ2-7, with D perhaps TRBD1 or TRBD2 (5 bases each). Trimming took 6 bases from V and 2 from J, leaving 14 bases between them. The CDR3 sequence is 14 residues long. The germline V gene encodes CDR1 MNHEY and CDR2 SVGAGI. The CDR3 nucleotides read TGTGCCAGCAGGAACGCCGGGACCCCCTACGAGCAGTACTTC. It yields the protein CASRNAGTPYEQYF.

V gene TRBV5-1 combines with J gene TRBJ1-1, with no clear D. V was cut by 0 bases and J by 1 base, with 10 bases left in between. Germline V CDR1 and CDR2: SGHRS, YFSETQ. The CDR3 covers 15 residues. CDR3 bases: TGCGCCAGCAGCTTGGGGGAATGGCAGAACACTGAAGCTTTCTTT. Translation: CASSLGEWQNTEAFF.

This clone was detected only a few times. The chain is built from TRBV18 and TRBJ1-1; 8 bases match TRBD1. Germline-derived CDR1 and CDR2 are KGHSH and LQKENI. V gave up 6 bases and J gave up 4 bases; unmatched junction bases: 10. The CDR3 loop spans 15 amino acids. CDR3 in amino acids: CASSLPQTGVTEAFF. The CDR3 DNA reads TGTGCCAGCTCCTTACCCCAGACAGGGGTCACTGAAGCTTTCTTT.

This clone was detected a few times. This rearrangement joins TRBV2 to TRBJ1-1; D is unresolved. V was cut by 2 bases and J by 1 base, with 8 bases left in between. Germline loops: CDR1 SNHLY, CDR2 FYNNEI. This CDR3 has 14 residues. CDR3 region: CASSERAGNTEAFF. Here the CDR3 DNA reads TGTGCCAGCAGTGAAAGGGCTGGGAACACTGAAGCTTTCTTT.